These T cell receptor beta chains were read from a single sample in a study of blood T cell repertoires in COVID-19. The protocol was immunoSEQ multiplex PCR, while the TCRdb copy is restricted to in-frame clones and leaves out a portion. Of roughly 130,000 clones listed, approximately 80% are singletons. Sequenced: peripheral blood. Every receptor here comes from a man between 50 and 59 years old with acute or convalescent COVID-19. Both conserved end residues are part of each CDR3. Fields, in order: D gene, CDR3 length, clone size, J gene, V gene, CDR3 protein, CDR3 DNA. The D gene is left open where the match is weak. Clone size, where shown, is once, few, many, or a class for clones that have expanded.

>NA|14|NA|TRBJ1-1|TRBV5-4
CASSLVNSNTEAFF
TGTGCCAGCAGCTTGGTTAACTCGAACACTGAAGCTTTCTTT
>NA|13|NA|TRBJ2-1|TRBV9
CASSVDPIYEQFF
TGTGCCAGCAGCGTAGACCCTATCTATGAGCAGTTCTTC
>TRBD1|14|NA|TRBJ2-7|TRBV6-5
CASSPDRGPYEQYF
TGTGCCAGCAGTCCCGACAGGGGTCCCTACGAGCAGTACTTC
>TRBD2|16|NA|TRBJ2-1|TRBV10-1
CASSASTSGGNYEQFF
TGCGCCAGCAGTGCCTCCACTAGCGGGGGTAACTATGAGCAGTTCTTC
>NA|15|NA|TRBJ1-6|TRBV18
CASSPQGGNNSPLHF
TGTGCCAGCTCACCACAGGGGGGGAATAATTCACCCCTCCACTTT
>TRBD2|14|NA|TRBJ2-2|TRBV11-2
CASSIQRGDGELFF
TGTGCCAGCAGCATCCAGCGGGGGGACGGGGAGCTGTTTTTT
>TRBD1|14|NA|TRBJ1-5|TRBV5-1
CASSPTGVNQPQHF
TGCGCCAGCAGCCCTACAGGGGTAAATCAGCCCCAGCATTTT
>NA|13|NA|TRBJ2-1|TRBV6-5
CASSYGRGNEQFF
TGTGCCAGCAGTTACGGCAGAGGCAATGAGCAGTTCTTC
>NA|12|NA|TRBJ2-5|TRBV2
CASLRVLETQYF
TGTGCCAGCCTGAGGGTCTTAGAGACCCAGTACTTC
>TRBD1|15|NA|TRBJ2-5|TRBV30
CAWSVRRQGAETQYF
TGTGCCTGGAGTGTACGAAGACAGGGGGCAGAGACCCAGTACTTC
>TRBD1|14|NA|TRBJ1-2|TRBV6-5
CASSYFQGEGGYTF
TGTGCCAGCAGTTACTTTCAGGGGGAAGGAGGCTACACCTTC
>NA|16|NA|TRBJ2-1|TRBV6-5
CASSYRGVPLSNEQFF
TGTGCCAGCAGTTACCGGGGAGTACCCCTTAGTAATGAGCAGTTCTTC
>TRBD1|18|NA|TRBJ1-5|TRBV10-2
CASSELGTGSYGDQPQHF
TGCGCCAGCAGTGAGTTGGGGACAGGGTCTTATGGCGATCAGCCCCAGCATTTT
>NA|14|NA|TRBJ1-1|TRBV19
CASSPLGGNTEAFF
TGTGCCAGTAGTCCTCTGGGAGGGAACACTGAAGCTTTCTTT
>NA|16|NA|TRBJ2-3|TRBV4-1
CASSQGRERGTDTQYF
TGCGCCAGCAGCCAAGGCCGCGAGCGGGGCACAGATACGCAGTATTTT
>NA|12|once|TRBJ1-1|TRBV30
CAWRGQNTEAFF
TGTGCCTGGAGGGGACAGAACACTGAAGCTTTCTTT
>TRBD1|16|NA|TRBJ1-6|TRBV30
CAWSVTSGNRGSPLHF
TGTGCCTGGAGTGTAACCTCGGGTAACAGGGGTTCACCCCTCCACTTT
>TRBD1|17|NA|TRBJ2-6|TRBV2
CASSERTGWSGANVLTF
TGTGCCAGCAGTGAAAGGACAGGGTGGTCTGGGGCCAACGTCCTGACTTTC
>NA|15|NA|TRBJ2-3|TRBV4-1
CASSQDTGGTDTQYF
TGCGCCAGCAGCCAAGATACGGGGGGCACAGATACGCAGTATTTT
>TRBD2|16|NA|TRBJ2-7|TRBV4-2
CASSQDDSLAGYEQYF
TGTGCCAGCAGCCAAGATGATAGCCTAGCGGGCTACGAGCAGTACTTC
>NA|13|NA|TRBJ2-7|TRBV2
CASSGLSSYEQYF
TGTGCCAGCAGTGGACTGTCCTCCTACGAGCAGTACTTC
>TRBD2|15|NA|TRBJ2-7|TRBV4-2
CASSHRLAVSYEQYF
TGTGCCAGCAGCCACCGACTAGCGGTCTCCTACGAGCAGTACTTC
>NA|14|NA|TRBJ2-2|TRBV7-7
CASSLVQGPGELFF
TGTGCCAGCAGCTTAGTACAGGGCCCCGGGGAGCTGTTTTTT
>TRBD2|15|NA|TRBJ2-1|TRBV7-3
CASSKRGMTYNEQFF
TGTGCCAGCAGCAAGCGGGGCATGACATACAATGAGCAGTTCTTC
>NA|15|NA|TRBJ2-1|TRBV9
CASSSGLSSYNEQFF
TGTGCCAGCAGCTCGGGACTCAGCTCCTACAATGAGCAGTTCTTC
>TRBD2|18|many|TRBJ2-2|TRBV7-6
CASSKFGLTSGGTGELFF
TGTGCCAGCAGCAAATTTGGCCTGACTAGCGGGGGCACCGGGGAGCTGTTTTTT
>NA|13|NA|TRBJ2-1|TRBV3-1/TRBV3-2
CASSQDPSNEQFF
TGTGCCAGCAGCCAAGATCCCTCCAATGAGCAGTTCTTC
>NA|17|once|TRBJ1-2|TRBV10-3
CAISDRGRGGPNYGYTF
TGTGCCATCAGTGACAGGGGTCGCGGAGGTCCTAACTATGGCTACACCTTC
>NA|13|NA|TRBJ1-2|TRBV30
CAWNGGGGYGYTF
TGTGCCTGGAACGGCGGGGGAGGCTATGGCTACACCTTC
>NA|14|few|TRBJ2-1|TRBV7-8
CASSLAGRAYEQFF
TGTGCCAGCAGCTTAGCGGGCAGGGCCTATGAGCAGTTCTTC
>TRBD2|17|NA|TRBJ2-7|TRBV19
CASSIGTRGTSSYEQYF
TGTGCCAGTAGTATTGGCACCCGCGGGACTAGCTCCTACGAGCAGTACTTC
>TRBD2|16|NA|TRBJ2-7|TRBV6-5
CASSYRTSGGSHEQYF
TGTGCCAGCAGTTACAGGACTAGCGGGGGTTCCCACGAGCAGTACTTC
>NA|17|NA|TRBJ1-1|TRBV21-1
CASSPPGTGLVNTEAFF
TGTGCCAGCAGCCCCCCCGGGACAGGGTTGGTGAACACTGAAGCTTTCTTT
>NA|15|NA|TRBJ2-5|TRBV5-6
CASSFGAPVQETQYF
TGTGCCAGCAGCTTTGGGGCCCCCGTCCAAGAGACCCAGTACTTC
>NA|15|NA|TRBJ2-1|TRBV7-3
CASSLTQATYNEQFF
TGTGCCAGCAGCTTAACGCAAGCGACTTACAATGAGCAGTTCTTC
>TRBD1|16|NA|TRBJ1-5|TRBV6-4
CASSYPRGGDNQPQHF
TGTGCCAGCAGCTACCCCCGAGGGGGCGACAATCAGCCCCAGCATTTT
>NA|14|few|TRBJ2-7|TRBV18
CASSRGTAREEQYF
TGTGCCAGCTCAAGGGGGACGGCGCGGGAGGAGCAGTACTTC
>TRBD1|13|NA|TRBJ1-1|TRBV29-1
CSVRGRMNTEAFF
TGCAGCGTTAGGGGGCGGATGAACACTGAAGCTTTCTTT
>TRBD1|13|NA|TRBJ1-1|TRBV27
CASRSDRDTEAFF
TGTGCCAGCAGATCCGACAGGGACACTGAAGCTTTCTTT
>TRBD1|14|once|TRBJ1-2|TRBV5-1
CASRRDSPNYGYTF
TGCGCCAGCAGGAGGGACAGTCCTAACTATGGCTACACCTTC